Here is one TCR beta chain with its context. Its specificity is not known. Constant-segment-primed 5'RACE gave TCR alpha and TCR beta cDNA libraries with sample barcodes and UMIs. Using its own MiXCR run on the 5' RACE reads, TCRdb lists one record per CDR3 protein. The data show 500,000 to 650,000 distinct CDR3 sequences, roughly 20% seen once. This sample was included in a study of T-cell memory formation after mild COVID-19. Study-wide results and caveats: Among clones contracting day 15 to 85, CD4/CD8 was balanced, whereas later expanders leaned CD4+. Contracting CD4+ clones sat mainly in CM and EM; CD8+ in EMRA.

Germline V gene sequence: CDR1 SGDLS, CDR2 YYNGEE. Trimming took 4 bases from V and 2 from J, leaving 19 bases between them. The CDR3 totals 16 residues. This sequence joins TRBV9 and TRBJ2-7, with TRBD1 as a possible D gene (5 bases). The receptor comes from an adult woman who had mild COVID-19 (a few samples of this study predate the infection). Cell type and time point are not known. The sample consisted of PBMCs or a T cell subset sorted from them (not recorded which). CDR3 bases: TGTGCCAGCAGCCCATCAGGGTCCCTGTACGCCTACGAGCAGTACTTC. Its protein product is CASSPSGSLYAYEQYF.